Here is one T cell receptor beta chain with its context. In the original processing: Cell counts per sample came from amplifying reference gene primers. TCRdb keeps only in-frame clones here, not all; method: immunoSEQ multiplex PCR. Clonal size and the V and J genes are those of that table, whereas D and trimming came from the DNA. The sample yields 23,000 or so clones, approximately 94% seen once. This sample was included in a study of blood T cell repertoires in COVID-19. Study-level background: The United States, Italy and Spain provided the acute and convalescent COVID-19 samples. From T cells, B-cell-depleted T cells, or PBMCs came the material, which was cDNA or gDNA.

Unmatched junction bases numbered 6, after V lost 2 bases and J lost 5 bases. Germline values: CDR1 SGDLS, CDR2 YYNGEE. The CDR3 consists of 15 residues. Sequencing was carried out using peripheral blood. The sequence derives from a woman in her fifties or sixties with active COVID-19. The chain has TRBV9 and TRBJ2-5, with TRBD2 identical over 10 bases. CDR3 sequence reads: CASSVSAGGKETQYF. For the CDR3, the DNA is TGTGCCAGCAGCGTTTCAGCGGGAGGGAAGGAGACCCAGTACTTC.